The sequence of this T cell receptor (beta chain) was determined in a study of blood T cell repertoires in COVID-19. On the study more broadly: In each case, the material was cDNA or gDNA derived from T cells, B-cell-depleted T cells, or PBMCs.

As originally analysed: How many nucleated cells were present was estimated from reference gene primer amplification. Profiling relied on immunoSEQ multiplex PCR, and the TCRdb table lists in-frame clones only, not all of them. That table is the source of V, J and clone size, and D and trimming were worked out from the DNA. This sample has 140,000 or so clones; 87% occur once, and the top ten carry 37%. Germline-derived CDR1 and CDR2 are PRHDT and FYEKMQ (reference sequence). Deletions cut 7 bases from V and 3 bases from J, with 21 bases between. The CDR3 length is 16 residues. Sequencing input: peripheral blood. This sequence originates from a man aged 50 to 60 who had recovered from COVID-19. The V gene is TRBV13, the J gene TRBJ1-2; D might be TRBD1 (6 bases). CDR3 residues: CASTRGIGVGDYGYTF. CDR3 in DNA: TGTGCCAGCACCAGGGGAATAGGGGTTGGCGACTATGGCTACACCTTC.